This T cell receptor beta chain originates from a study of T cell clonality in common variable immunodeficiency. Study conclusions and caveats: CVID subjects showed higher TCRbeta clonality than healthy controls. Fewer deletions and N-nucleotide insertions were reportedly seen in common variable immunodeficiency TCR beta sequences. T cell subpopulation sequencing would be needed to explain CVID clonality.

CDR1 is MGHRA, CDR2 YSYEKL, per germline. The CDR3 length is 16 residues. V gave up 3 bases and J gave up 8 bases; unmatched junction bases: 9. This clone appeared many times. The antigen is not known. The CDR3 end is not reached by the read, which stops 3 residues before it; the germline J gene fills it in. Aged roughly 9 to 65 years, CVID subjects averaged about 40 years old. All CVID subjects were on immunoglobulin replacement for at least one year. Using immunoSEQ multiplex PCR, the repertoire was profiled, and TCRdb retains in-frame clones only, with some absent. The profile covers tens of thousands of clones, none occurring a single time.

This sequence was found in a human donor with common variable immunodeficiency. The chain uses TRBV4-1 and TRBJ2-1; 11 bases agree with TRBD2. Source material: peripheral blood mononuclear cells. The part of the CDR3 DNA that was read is TGCGCCAGCAGCCACCCCCCGGGACTAGCGGTCCATGAG. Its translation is CASSHPPGLAVHE. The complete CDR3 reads CASSHPPGLAVHEQFF.